The next 30 T cell receptor beta chains were all read from a single sample in a study of quantifying T cell responses using KT2 cells. The overall study: TCR alpha and beta constant-region primers primed reverse transcription of RNA.

The cDNA 3' end received a ligated oligonucleotide with a UMI. An equimolar mix of RC1.1 and RC1.2 primed the beta chain across TRBC1 and TRBC2. TCRdb reprocessed the UMI-ligation and nested PCR reads with MiXCR, giving one entry per CDR3 protein. The sample carries 25,000 to 35,000 distinct CDR3 sequences, 6% to 9.5% recorded once. The specimen was PBMCs spiked with cells of the T cell clone KT2. These receptor sequences come from a human donor.

This clonotype was seen many times. The V gene is TRBV9, the J gene TRBJ2-1, with 12 bases matching TRBD2. V gave up 3 bases and J gave up 1 base; unmatched junction bases: 14. Germline V gene sequence: CDR1 SGDLS, CDR2 YYNGEE. This CDR3 is built from 20 residues. CDR3: CASSASGTSGLKGSYNEQFF. In nucleotides, the CDR3 is TGTGCCAGCAGCGCGTCCGGGACTAGCGGGCTTAAGGGATCCTACAATGAGCAGTTCTTC. The variable domain in full, completed from reference TRBV9 and TRBJ2-1, reads DSGVTQTPKHLITATGQRVTLRCSPRSGDLSVYWYQQSLDQGLQFLIQYYNGEERAKGNILERFSAQQFPDLHSELNLSSLELGDSALYFCASSASGTSGLKGSYNEQFFGPGTRLTVL.

Only a few counts were recorded for this clonotype. The rearrangement links TRBV20-1 to TRBJ2-7; D may be TRBD2 (6 bases). V was cut by 6 bases and J by 1 base, with 16 bases left in between. The CDR3 runs 14 residues. Germline V gene sequence: CDR1 DFQATT, CDR2 SNEGSKA (reference sequence). Written as DNA, the CDR3 is TGCAGTGCGAGACCAATAGCGGATTCCTACGAGCAGTACTTC. Amino acids: CSARPIADSYEQYF.

The chain couples TRBV20-1 to TRBJ2-7; no clear D gene. The CDR3 has 14 amino acids. V lost 4 bases to trimming and J lost 0 bases, with 13 bases between them. Per germline, CDR1 DFQATT and CDR2 SNEGSKA (reference sequence). The CDR3 sequence is CSANPPVVSYEQYF. The CDR3 DNA is TGCAGTGCTAACCCCCCCGTCGTCTCCTACGAGCAGTACTTC.

Only a few counts were recorded for this clonotype. The chain recombines TRBV7-9 with TRBJ2-1; the match to TRBD2 covers 13 bases. CDR1 SEHNR and CDR2 FQNEAQ come from the germline V gene (reference sequence). V lost 4 bases and J lost 9; bases outside the gene matches: 12. The CDR3 runs 17 residues. The CDR3 here is CASSSTSGGAGNFEQFF. Written as DNA, the CDR3 is TGTGCCAGCAGCTCTACTAGCGGGGGGGCTGGGAATTTTGAGCAGTTCTTC.

This clonotype was seen ten or more times. This chain connects TRBV20-1 to TRBJ2-3; D is ambiguous. CDR1 and CDR2 (germline): DFQATT, SNEGSKA (reference sequence). The CDR3 has 11 residues. V lost 1 base, J lost 7 bases, and 6 bases lay in between. The CDR3 here is CSARVGNTQYF. CDR3 nucleotide sequence: TGCAGTGCTAGAGTGGGAAATACGCAGTATTTT.

This clonotype came up many times. This sequence joins TRBV7-6 and TRBJ2-6, with D tentatively TRBD1 (5 bases). The germline V gene has CDR1 SGHVS and CDR2 FNYEAQ. The CDR3 extends over 19 amino acids. The V gene lost 1 base and the J gene lost 1 base, with 17 bases spanning the gap. The CDR3 protein is CASSLDPQESGSGANVLTF. The CDR3 DNA reads as TGTGCCAGCAGCTTAGACCCACAGGAGAGTGGTTCTGGGGCCAACGTCCTGACTTTC.

This clonotype is deemed medium-sized. The chain carries TRBV20-1 and TRBJ1-6; unclear D gene. Trimming removed 2 bases from V and 0 bases from J, with 8 bases in between. This CDR3 spans 15 amino acids. The germline gives CDR1 DFQATT, CDR2 SNEGSKA (reference sequence). This chain's CDR3 is CSARLTSSYNSPLHF. Written as DNA, the CDR3 is TGCAGTGCTAGACTGACAAGCTCCTATAATTCACCCCTCCACTTT.

This clonotype was seen at least ten times. The chain combines TRBV4-3 with TRBJ1-4; TRBD1 matches 8 bases. Germline lookup yields CDR1 LGHNA and CDR2 YSLEER. The CDR3 covers 16 residues. J gave up 7 bases and V 0 bases, and 7 bases lay outside the gene matches. CDR3 region: CASSQDLGQGGEKLFF. The DNA for the CDR3 is TGCGCCAGCAGCCAAGACTTAGGACAGGGCGGTGAAAAACTGTTTTTT.

The CDR3 loop is CATSETGFGEQYF. The CDR3, as DNA: TGTGCCACCAGTGAGACAGGATTCGGCGAGCAGTACTTC. J is TRBJ2-7 and V is TRBV24-1; perhaps TRBD1 as D (6 bases). The germline CDR1 and CDR2 sequences are KGHDR and SFDVKD. The CDR3 is 13 residues long. The V end was cut by 4 bases, the J end by 6 bases, with 12 bases between.

The rearrangement joins TRBV6-5 to TRBJ2-1; D is possibly TRBD1 (5 bases). The V and J ends lost 2 bases and 10 bases respectively, with 18 bases between them. The CDR3 contains 15 residues. The germline V gene has CDR1 MNHEY and CDR2 SVGAGI. This CDR3 reads CASSYGQGGVLEQFF. Written as DNA, the CDR3 is TGTGCCAGCAGTTACGGCCAGGGTGGGGTACTGGAGCAGTTCTTC.

Only a few counts were recorded for this clonotype. The chain is built from TRBV10-3 and TRBJ2-1; 11 nucleotides align to TRBD2. After removal of 0 bases from V and 6 bases from J, the junction contained 10 bases not matched to a gene. The CDR3 totals 18 residues. The germline V gene encodes CDR1 ENHRY and CDR2 SYGVKD. The CDR3 nucleotides are TGTGCCATCAGTGAGTCCCTTTCCACTAGCGGGAGTGGCAATGAGCAGTTCTTC. As protein: CAISESLSTSGSGNEQFF.

This clonotype is medium-sized within its sample. V is TRBV30 and J is TRBJ1-1; weak D call: TRBD1 (5 bases). The CDR3 length is 11 residues. V was trimmed by 2 bases and J by 5 bases, leaving 6 bases between them. Germline loops: CDR1 GTSNPN, CDR2 SVGIG (reference sequence). This CDR3 reads CAWSRQTEAFF. CDR3 DNA: TGTGCCTGGAGTCGACAGACTGAAGCTTTCTTT.

V gene TRBV18 combines with J gene TRBJ1-6; TRBD1 agrees at 10 bases. The V and J ends lost 3 bases and 7 bases, in that order; junction bases with no gene match: 6. The CDR3 is 16 residues long. CDR1 is KGHSH, CDR2 LQKENI, per germline. The chain's CDR3 is CASSPDRGKNNSPLHF. In DNA form, the CDR3 reads TGTGCCAGCTCACCGGACAGGGGGAAGAACAATTCACCCCTCCACTTT.

This clonotype was counted only a few times. The J gene is TRBJ1-2, the V gene TRBV9; the D is unclear. V was trimmed by 3 bases and J by 5 bases, leaving 17 bases between them. Germline CDR1 is SGDLS and CDR2 is YYNGEE. The CDR3 loop spans 15 amino acids. The CDR3 sequence: CASSADIGIGYGYTF. The CDR3 DNA reads as TGTGCCAGCAGCGCAGACATCGGCATCGGGTATGGCTACACCTTC.

This clonotype was picked up a small number of times. CDR3 region: CASSVRASYEQYF. CDR3 nucleotide sequence: TGTGCCAGCAGTGTCAGGGCTTCCTACGAGCAGTACTTC. This chain joins TRBV2 and TRBJ2-7, with a tentative D call TRBD1 (5 bases). The germline V gene encodes CDR1 SNHLY and CDR2 FYNNEI. V was pared by 4 bases and J by 1 base, with 8 bases between. This CDR3 contains 13 residues. The full variable domain, its missing parts supplied by reference TRBV2 and TRBJ2-7, is EPEVTQTPSHQVTQMGQEVILRCVPISNHLYFYWYRQILGQKVEFLVSFYNNEISEKSEIFDDQFSVERPDGSNFTLKIRSTKLEDSAMYFCASSVRASYEQYFGPGTRLTVT.

At least ten counts were recorded for this clonotype. The chain is built from TRBV20-1 and TRBJ1-2, with D unclear. Looked up from germline, CDR1 is DFQATT and CDR2 is SNEGSKA (reference sequence). V was clipped by 3 bases and J by 5 bases, with 16 bases between them. This CDR3 contains 14 residues. The CDR3 is CSARDASYPYGYTF. CDR3 nucleotides: TGCAGTGCTAGGGATGCATCATATCCTTATGGCTACACCTTC.

The table lists this clonotype with a few counts. This chain joins TRBV6-6 and TRBJ1-3, with D possibly being TRBD1 (5 bases). The CDR3 totals 13 residues. V lost 7 bases and J 2 bases, leaving 9 bases between the germline ends. CDR1 and CDR2 from the germline V gene are MNHNY and SVGAGI (reference sequence). Here the CDR3 DNA reads TGTGCCAGCAACCCAGGGACTGGAAACACCATATATTTT. Translated: CASNPGTGNTIYF.

In this sample, this clonotype turned up a few times. The chain joins TRBV4-1 to TRBJ2-5; 15 nucleotides line up with TRBD2. Germline V CDR1 and CDR2: MGHRA, YSYEKL. The CDR3 contains 19 residues. Trimming took 0 bases from V and 4 from J; bases not matched to a gene: 9. The CDR3 is CASSQDQGLAGGPRETQYF. The DNA for the CDR3 is TGCGCCAGCAGCCAAGATCAAGGACTAGCGGGAGGGCCACGAGAGACCCAGTACTTC.

This clonotype has more than one count but fewer than ten. The genes are TRBV7-9 and TRBJ2-7, with 9 bases that match TRBD2. V shed 5 bases, J shed 5 bases, and the junction held 13 bases outside the gene matches. The CDR3 has 16 residues. Germline values: CDR1 SEHNR, CDR2 FQNEAQ (reference sequence). CDR3 region: CASSPPRAGGIDEQYF. The CDR3 DNA sequence: TGTGCCAGCAGCCCACCCCGCGCGGGAGGGATCGACGAGCAGTACTTC.

This clonotype was observed many times. The chain recombines TRBV5-1 with TRBJ1-1, with TRBD1 matching 7 bases. CDR3 length: 14 residues. The germline CDR1 and CDR2 sequences are SGHRS and YFSETQ. The V gene end was trimmed by 4 bases and the J gene end by 1 base; junction bases not matched to a gene: 4. This CDR3 reads CASSRGQPNTEAFF. The CDR3 region has the DNA TGCGCCAGCAGCCGGGGACAGCCGAACACTGAAGCTTTCTTT. The variable domain in full, completed from reference TRBV5-1 and TRBJ1-1, reads KAGVTQTPRYLIKTRGQQVTLSCSPISGHRSVSWYQQTPGQGLQFLFEYFSETQRNKGNFPGRFSGRQFSNSRSEMNVSTLELGDSALYLCASSRGQPNTEAFFGQGTRLTVV.

This clonotype was detected ten times or more. The rearrangement uses TRBV12-3 or TRBV12-4 and TRBJ1-3; possibly TRBD1 for D (5 bases). V was cut by 7 bases and J by 5 bases, with 18 bases left in between. The CDR3 is 15 amino acids. The CDR3 loop is CASTSGWTMRNTIYF. The CDR3 DNA reads TGTGCCAGCACTTCGGGGTGGACAATGCGAAACACCATATATTTT.

The chain couples TRBV29-1 to TRBJ2-7; D gene ambiguous. Trimming shortened V by 5 bases and J by 0 bases, and 8 bases separated the two germline ends. The CDR3 length is 12 residues. The germline V gene has CDR1 SQVTM and CDR2 ANQGSEA. CDR3 nucleotides: TGCAGCGTTCAGCCAGGCTCCTACGAGCAGTACTTC. This gives the protein CSVQPGSYEQYF.

This clonotype was seen many times. J is TRBJ2-3 and V is TRBV20-1; 9 nucleotides align to TRBD2. Germline loops: CDR1 DFQATT, CDR2 SNEGSKA (reference sequence). The CDR3 length is 16 residues. V lost 0 bases and J lost 10; bases outside the gene matches: 14. CDR3 in DNA: TGCAGTGCTAGAGATCTAAGGGCTAGCGGGAAACGAGCGCAGTATTTT. Translating gives CSARDLRASGKRAQYF.

At least ten counts were recorded for this clonotype. The chain carries TRBV7-3 and TRBJ2-5, with 8 nucleotides matching TRBD2. The CDR3 totals 15 residues. Trimming at V came to 8 bases and at J to 1 base, leaving 9 bases not matched to a gene. CDR1 and CDR2 from the germline V gene are SGHTA and FQGTGA. The CDR3 DNA follows: TGTGCCAGCTCGGCCGGGGGGGCCTCCCAAGAGACCCAGTACTTC. This sequence encodes CASSAGGASQETQYF.

Ten or more counts support this clonotype. The rearrangement links TRBV20-1 to TRBJ1-6, with D possibly TRBD1 on 5 matching bases. V shed 6 bases and J shed 6 bases, with 15 bases lying between them. Germline CDR1 DFQATT, CDR2 SNEGSKA (reference sequence). The length of the CDR3 is 14 residues. CDR3 sequence: CSAPRGERNSPLHF. CDR3 DNA sequence: TGCAGTGCCCCACGGGGGGAGCGTAATTCACCCCTCCACTTT.

Concerning this clonotype: A much more abundant neighbour one base away suggests this may be a read error. V usage is TRBV4-2 and J usage is TRBJ1-6, with TRBD1 matching 7 bases. V gave up 1 base and J gave up 8 bases; unmatched junction bases: 8. From germline, CDR1 is LGHNA and CDR2 YNFKEQ. The CDR3 sequence is 16 residues long. CDR3 loop: CASSQGVSRGDSPLHF. Here the CDR3 DNA reads TGTGCCAGCAGCCAAGGAGTTTCCAGGGGGGATTCACCCCTCCACTTT.

This clonotype came up many times. CDR3 coding DNA: TGTGCCAGCAGCCAAGTTGGGGAAACAGGGGGCGGCTATGGCTACACCTTC. This translates into CASSQVGETGGGYGYTF. The chain couples TRBV3-1 to TRBJ1-2, with 9 nucleotides matching TRBD1. Germline CDR1 reads LGHDT; CDR2 reads YNNKEL (reference sequence). V gave up 1 base and J gave up 4 bases; unmatched junction bases: 10. The CDR3 consists of 17 residues. The entire variable domain, with the rest obtained from reference TRBV3-1 and TRBJ1-2, is as follows: DTAVSQTPKYLVTQMGNDKSIKCEQNLGHDTMYWYKQDSKKFLKIMFSYNNKELIINETVPNRFSPKSPDKAHLNLHINSLELGDSAVYFCASSQVGETGGGYGYTFGSGTRLTVV.

This clonotype has at least ten counts. J is TRBJ2-1 and V is TRBV10-3; D perhaps matches TRBD2 (6 bases). V lost 2 bases and J lost 4, with 6 bases in between. Germline assignment: CDR1 ENHRY and CDR2 SYGVKD. The CDR3 sequence is 13 residues long. CDR3 sequence: CAISEREYNEQFF. The CDR3 bases are TGTGCCATCAGTGAGCGGGAGTACAATGAGCAGTTCTTC.

This clonotype was recorded at least ten times. This rearrangement joins TRBV4-3 to TRBJ2-6; no clear D gene. The CDR3 sequence is 17 residues long. Germline values: CDR1 LGHNA, CDR2 YSLEER. Trimming took off 2 bases at V and 1 base at J, with 12 bases between the two ends. CDR3 sequence (DNA): TGCGCCAGCAGCCAAAATATAGTAGGTTCTGGGGCCAACGTCCTGACTTTC. It yields the protein CASSQNIVGSGANVLTF.

The V call is TRBV5-8, the J call TRBJ2-7; TRBD1 might be the D (6 bases). The CDR3 is 13 amino acids. Germline CDR1 SGHTS, CDR2 YDEGEE. With 4 bases removed from V and 4 bases from J, the gap between germline ends came to 12 bases. The chain's CDR3 is CASSQGQQYEQYF. The CDR3 nucleotides are TGTGCCAGCAGCCAAGGACAGCAATACGAGCAGTACTTC.